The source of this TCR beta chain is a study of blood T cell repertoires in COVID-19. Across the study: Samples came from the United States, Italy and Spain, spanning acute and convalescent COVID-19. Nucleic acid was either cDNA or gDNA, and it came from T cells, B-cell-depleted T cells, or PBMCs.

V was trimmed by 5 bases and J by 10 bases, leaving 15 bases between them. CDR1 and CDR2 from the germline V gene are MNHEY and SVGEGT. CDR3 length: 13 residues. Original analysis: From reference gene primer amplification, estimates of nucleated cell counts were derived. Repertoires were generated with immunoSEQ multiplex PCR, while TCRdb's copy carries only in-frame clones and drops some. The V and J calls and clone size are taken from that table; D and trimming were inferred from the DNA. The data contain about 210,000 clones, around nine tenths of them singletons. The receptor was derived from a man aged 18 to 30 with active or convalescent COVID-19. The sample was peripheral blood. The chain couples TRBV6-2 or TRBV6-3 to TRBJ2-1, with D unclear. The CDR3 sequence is CASSPPKRSEQFF. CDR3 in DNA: TGTGCCAGCAGTCCCCCAAAGCGATCCGAGCAGTTCTTC.